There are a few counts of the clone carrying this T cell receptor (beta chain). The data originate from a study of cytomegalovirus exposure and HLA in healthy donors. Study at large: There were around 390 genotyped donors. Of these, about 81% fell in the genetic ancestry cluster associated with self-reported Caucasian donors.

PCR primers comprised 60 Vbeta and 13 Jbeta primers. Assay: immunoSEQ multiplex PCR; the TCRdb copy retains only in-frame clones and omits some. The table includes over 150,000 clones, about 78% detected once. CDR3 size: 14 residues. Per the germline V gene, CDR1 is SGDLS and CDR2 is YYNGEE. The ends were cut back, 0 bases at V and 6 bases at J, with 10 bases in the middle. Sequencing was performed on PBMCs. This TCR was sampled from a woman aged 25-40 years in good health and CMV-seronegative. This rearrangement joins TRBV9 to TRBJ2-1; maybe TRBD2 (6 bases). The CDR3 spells CASSVGVSGNEQFF. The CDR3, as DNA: TGTGCCAGCAGCGTAGGTGTTAGCGGCAATGAGCAGTTCTTC.